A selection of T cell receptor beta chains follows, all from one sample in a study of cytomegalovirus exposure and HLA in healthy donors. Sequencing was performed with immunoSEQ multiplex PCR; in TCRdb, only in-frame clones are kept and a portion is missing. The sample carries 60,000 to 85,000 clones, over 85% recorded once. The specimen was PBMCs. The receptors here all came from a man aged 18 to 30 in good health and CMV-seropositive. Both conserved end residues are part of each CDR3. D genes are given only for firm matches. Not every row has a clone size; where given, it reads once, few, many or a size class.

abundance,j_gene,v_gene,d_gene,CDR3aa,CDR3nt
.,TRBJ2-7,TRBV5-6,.,CASSLSQNFYEQYF,TGTGCCAGCAGCTTGTCGCAGAATTTCTACGAGCAGTACTTC
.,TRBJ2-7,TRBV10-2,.,CASSQDSYEQYF,TGCGCCAGCAGCCAGGACAGCTACGAGCAGTACTTC
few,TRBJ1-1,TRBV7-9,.,CASSLAQGRQNTEAFF,TGTGCCAGCAGCTTAGCGCAGGGGCGGCAGAACACTGAAGCTTTCTTT
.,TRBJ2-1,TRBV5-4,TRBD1,CASSSPGTDHNEQFF,TGTGCCAGCAGCTCTCCCGGGACAGATCACAATGAGCAGTTCTTC
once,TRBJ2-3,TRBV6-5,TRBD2,CASSYGTGTTHGTQYF,TGTGCCAGCAGTTACGGCACCGGGACTACCCACGGTACGCAGTATTTT
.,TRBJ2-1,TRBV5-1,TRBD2,CASSRTSGSSMDEQFF,TGCGCCAGCAGCAGGACTAGCGGGAGTTCAATGGATGAGCAGTTCTTC
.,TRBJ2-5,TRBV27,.,CASSRLGKETQYF,TGTGCCAGCAGTAGACTTGGCAAAGAGACCCAGTACTTC
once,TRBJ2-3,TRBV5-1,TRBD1,CASSLKTQGYNTQYF,TGCGCCAGCAGCTTGAAGACACAGGGGTATAATACGCAGTATTTT
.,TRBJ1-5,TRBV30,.,CAWSPTLRGPQHF,TGTGCCTGGAGTCCTACCCTCAGGGGGCCCCAGCATTTT
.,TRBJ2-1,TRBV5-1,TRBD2,CASSFRSGGSYNEQFF,TGCGCCAGCAGCTTTAGGTCCGGGGGGTCCTACAATGAGCAGTTCTTC
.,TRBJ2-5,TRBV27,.,CASSLLGLTDQETQYF,TGTGCCAGCAGTTTACTTGGGTTGACAGATCAAGAGACCCAGTACTTC
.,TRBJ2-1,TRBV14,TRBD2,CASSPGTLAGYNEQFF,TGTGCCAGCAGCCCCGGGACTCTAGCGGGGTACAATGAGCAGTTCTTC